Shown below are 27 T cell receptor beta chains from a single sample sequenced in a study of esophageal squamous cell carcinoma under preoperative chemotherapy (dated by TCRdb to between 2018 and 2020). In the paper's terms, the time point label means: before preoperative PTX-NDP chemotherapy. The receptor library was made with PCR. Sequencing relied on a HiSeq X Ten. TCRdb reran the public reads through fastp at Q25 and MiXCR, keeping productive beta chains. Rows merge per CDR3 protein into single entries with the most common DNA and genes. The sample table contains about 6,600 distinct CDR3 sequences; only one count was recorded for around 33% of them. Together, the top ten hold 14% to 15% of the sample. This material was acquired from a patient given preoperative chemotherapy. The source is a human donor with esophageal squamous cell carcinoma. The donor label of this sample is uncertain.

This clonotype was picked up many times. The V call is TRBV11-2, the J call TRBJ2-1; D might be TRBD2 (6 bases). Trimming cost V 1 base and J 10 bases, with 14 bases left between them. This CDR3 is 14 amino acids long. CDR1 is SGHAT, CDR2 FQNNGV, per germline. As DNA, the CDR3 is TGTGCCAGCAGCTTAGGCGCTAGCGCTTACGAGCAGTTCTTC. Encoded protein: CASSLGASAYEQFF.

This clonotype is labeled hyperexpanded. The genes are TRBV6-1 and TRBJ2-1, with 8 positions matching TRBD2. Germline V gene data show CDR1 as MNHNS and CDR2 as SASEGT. The junction had 3 bases not matched to a gene; V was cut back by 5 bases and J by 0 bases. This CDR3 contains 15 residues. As DNA, the CDR3 is TGTGCCAGCAGTAAGAGCGGGAGCTCCTACAATGAGCAGTTCTTC. This gives the protein CASSKSGSSYNEQFF.

About this clonotype itself: Because the CDR3 is missing its conserved closing phenylalanine or tryptophan, this is likely a read error. The rearrangement uses TRBV7-3 and TRBJ2-2; D possibly corresponds to TRBD2 (5 bases). Germline V gene sequence: CDR1 SGHTA, CDR2 FQGTGA. The germline V and J ends were trimmed by 8 bases and 5 bases, with 18 bases remaining between them. CDR3 length: 15 residues. This CDR3 is CASGPAGGLTGELFC. CDR3 DNA sequence: TGTGCCAGCGGCCCGGCGGGCGGACTGACCGGGGAGCTGTTTTGT.

This clonotype was observed at least ten times. The V and J genes are TRBV7-2 and TRBJ1-2; TRBD1 is a possible D gene (5 bases). The V end was cut by 5 bases, the J end by 5 bases, with 12 bases between. CDR1 is SGHTA, CDR2 FQGNSA, per germline. The CDR3 spans 13 residues. CDR3 sequence: CASSLGPSYGYTF. CDR3 nucleotides: TGTGCCAGCAGCCTGGGACCTTCATATGGCTACACCTTC.

V and J are TRBV27 and TRBJ2-7, with 7 bases aligning to TRBD1. The V segment lost 5 bases and the J segment 2 bases; nucleotides outside the gene matches: 9. The V gene's germline CDR1 is MNHEY and CDR2 SMNVEV (reference sequence). The CDR3 sequence is 15 residues long. The CDR3 DNA reads TGTGCCAGCAGTACCCCCGGGACAGCGCCCTACGAGCAGTACTTC. The encoded protein is CASSTPGTAPYEQYF.

This clonotype was observed many times. The rearrangement links TRBV12-3 or TRBV12-4 to TRBJ2-2; 7 bases are shared with TRBD1. The trim removed 5 bases at V and 4 bases at J, leaving 7 bases unmatched. CDR3 length: 15 residues. The CDR3 nucleotides are TGTGCCAGCAGTGTCGCCGCAGGGGGCACCGGGGAGCTGTTTTTT. Protein: CASSVAAGGTGELFF.

By share, this clonotype ranks as medium-sized (0.01 to 0.1%). The chain has TRBV7-2 and TRBJ1-2; D perhaps matches TRBD1 (6 bases). Trimming took 3 bases from V and 7 from J, leaving 15 bases between them. Per the germline V gene, CDR1 is SGHTA and CDR2 is FQGNSA. This CDR3 comprises 14 residues. The CDR3 DNA follows: TGTGCCAGCAGCTTGGGGCGGGGGCAACGTGGCTACACCTTC. Translation: CASSLGRGQRGYTF.

Comment on this clonotype: The conserved final phenylalanine or tryptophan is absent from the CDR3, which likely points to a read error. This sequence joins TRBV6-1 and TRBJ2-3; a weak D match, TRBD2 (5 bases). Trimming shortened V by 8 bases and J by 1 base, and 13 bases separated the two germline ends. CDR1 and CDR2 (germline): MNHNS, SASEGT. The CDR3 contains 14 residues. In DNA, the CDR3 is TGTGCCAGCGGACCAGGAGCGGGCACAGATACGCAGTATTGT. Protein: CASGPGAGTDTQYC.

By sample fraction, this clonotype is medium-sized (0.01 to 0.1%). The chain employs TRBV10-1 and TRBJ2-3; the match to TRBD1 covers 11 bases. Trimming cost V 5 bases and J 4 bases; bases outside gene matches: 2. The CDR3 is made up of 14 amino acids. Germline CDR1 and CDR2: WNHNN and SYGVQD (reference sequence). Written as DNA, the CDR3 is TGCGCCAGCAGTCGGACAGGGGGCCCAGATACGCAGTATTTT. Its translation: CASSRTGGPDTQYF.

In this sample, this clonotype turned up once. No conserved phenylalanine or tryptophan is present at the end of the CDR3, so a read error is the likely explanation. The DNA is omitted, as the CDR3 cannot be located on it reliably, and the CDR3 follows TCRdb's listing. This rearrangement joins TRBV6-1 to TRBJ2-3; no check of the table's D call, TRBD1, against the DNA was made. The CDR3 is 15 amino acids in total, end residues counted. Germline CDR1 and CDR2: MNHNS and SASEGT. Here the CDR3 reads CASSAGTGPAYEQYV.

This clonotype has a count of ten or more. The genes are TRBV6-2 or TRBV6-3 and TRBJ2-1; 9 bases fit TRBD2. V was pared by 5 bases and J by 4 bases, with 3 bases of the junction left unmatched. The CDR3 sequence is 14 residues long. Germline V gene sequence: CDR1 MNHEY, CDR2 SVGEGT. CDR3 nucleotide sequence: TGTGCCAGCAGTACAGCGGGAGGTTACAATGAGCAGTTCTTC. Its translation is CASSTAGGYNEQFF.

This clonotype was observed at least ten times. The CDR3 bases are TGTGCCAGCAGGGAGGACAGGGTCGTGCATGAGCAGTTCTTC. Protein: CASREDRVVHEQFF. The chain employs TRBV6-1 and TRBJ2-1; 8 nucleotides match TRBD1. CDR3 length: 14 residues. V shed 6 bases and J 8 bases; nucleotides not matched to a gene: 9. Germline V gene data show CDR1 as MNHNS and CDR2 as SASEGT.

This clonotype is categorized as medium-sized. The J gene is TRBJ2-1, the V gene TRBV12-3 or TRBV12-4; 8 nucleotides align to TRBD2. J gave up 7 bases and V 2 bases, and 4 bases lay outside the gene matches. The CDR3 consists of 14 residues. CDR3 DNA sequence: TGTGCCAGCAGTTTACGGGGCGGGGGGAATGAGCAGTTCTTC. Translation: CASSLRGGGNEQFF.

In its sample, this clonotype was seen many times. One end of the junction is discordant with germline, which a read error may explain. The V and J genes are TRBV7-7 and TRBJ2-1; tentative D call: TRBD2 (6 bases). This CDR3 region has 14 residues. CDR1 is SSHAT, CDR2 FNYEAQ, per germline (reference sequence). The CDR3 here is CASSPLGGNNEQFF. The CDR3 DNA sequence: TGTGCTAGCAGCCCTCTTGGCGGGAATAATGAGCAGTTCTTC.

A word on this clonotype: Relative to the germline gene, one junction end is altered; a read error may explain this. V gene TRBV6-1 combines with J gene TRBJ2-7, with D tentatively TRBD1 or TRBD2 (5 bases each). The CDR3 extends over 14 amino acids. From germline, CDR1 is MNHNS and CDR2 SASEGT. CDR3 DNA sequence: TGTGCCAGCAGATCCACTAGGGGCTCCTACGAGCGGTACTTC. Protein sequence: CASRSTRGSYERYF.

This clonotype has a count of ten or more. The rearrangement uses TRBV7-8 and TRBJ2-5; D is uncertain. The end of the DNA aligns better with TRBJ2-7, so the J call may be wrong. Germline CDR1 and CDR2: SGHVS and FQNEAQ. This CDR3 is built from 12 residues. The CDR3 protein is CASSSIGYEQYF. The CDR3 coding sequence is TGTGCCAGCAGCTCAATAGGCTACGAGCAGTACTTC.

This clonotype has more than one count but fewer than ten. The chain uses TRBV11-3 and TRBJ2-2, with 12 bases fitting TRBD2. The CDR3 sequence is 18 residues long. The germline V gene has CDR1 SGHNT and CDR2 YENEEA. Germline trimming cut 5 bases from V and 5 bases from J; bases unmatched to any gene: 12. The CDR3 nucleotides read TGTGCCAGCAGCCCAGGACTAGCGGGAATTGGCGGGACCGGGGAGCTGTTTTTT. Protein: CASSPGLAGIGGTGELFF. The entire variable domain, with the rest obtained from reference TRBV11-3 and TRBJ2-2, is as follows: EAGVVQSPRYKIIEKKQPVAFWCNPISGHNTLYWYLQNLGQGPELLIRYENEEAVDDSQLPKDRFSAERLKGVDSTLKIQPAELGDSAVYLCASSPGLAGIGGTGELFFGEGSRLTVL.

This chain connects TRBV7-9 to TRBJ1-1; maybe TRBD1 (6 bases). The germline gives CDR1 SEHNR, CDR2 FQNEAQ (reference sequence). V lost 4 bases to trimming and J lost 6 bases, with 12 bases between them. The CDR3 is 13 residues long. The CDR3 DNA follows: TGTGCCAGCAGCTGGGCAGGGGCCGCTGAAGCTTTCTTT. Amino acids: CASSWAGAAEAFF.

Concerning this clonotype: A read error is likely, as this CDR3 ends without the conserved phenylalanine or tryptophan. The gene calls are TRBV6-5 and TRBJ2-5, with D perhaps assigned TRBD1 or TRBD2 (5 bases each). The J call may be faulty, since TRBJ2-1 better matches the DNA end. This CDR3 has 14 amino acids. CDR1 is MNHEY and CDR2 is SVGAGI in the germline V gene. For the CDR3, the DNA is TGTGCCAGCAGTTACTCCGAGGGGTGTGCGGAGCAGTTCTGC. Translation gives CASSYSEGCAEQFC.

Points on this clonotype: One end of the junction does not line up with germline, which may come from a read error. The chain is built from TRBV10-1 and TRBJ2-3; TRBD2 aligns across 9 bases. Germline V gives CDR1 WNHNN, CDR2 SYGVQD (reference sequence). The length of the CDR3 is 17 residues. CDR3 sequence: CASTYSGSKPSTETLYF. The CDR3 DNA follows: TGCGCCAGCACATATAGCGGGAGCAAGCCTAGCACAGAGACGCTGTATTTT.

The rearrangement uses TRBV27 and TRBJ2-1; D call uncertain. The germline V and J ends were trimmed by 8 bases and 2 bases, with 7 bases remaining between them. Per germline, CDR1 MNHEY and CDR2 SMNVEV (reference sequence). The CDR3 spans 12 residues. The CDR3 protein is CASPAPYNEQFF. The CDR3, as DNA: TGTGCCAGCCCAGCGCCCTACAATGAGCAGTTCTTC.

Comments on this clonotype: A much larger clonotype is one base distant, so this may be a read error. The V and J genes are TRBV6-4 and TRBJ2-3; D could derive from TRBD1 or TRBD2 (5 bases each). From germline, CDR1 is MRHNA and CDR2 SNTAGT. CDR3 length: 15 amino acids. CDR3 coding DNA: TGTGCCAGCAGTGACTCGGGGGAAACCACAGATACGCAGTGTTTT. It yields the protein CASSDSGETTDTQCF.

In its sample, this clonotype was seen many times. This may be a read error: a much more frequent sequence differs by one nucleotide. Here the CDR3 reads CASSLTLGIQETQFF. The DNA for the CDR3 is TGTGCCAGCAGCCTGACCCTGGGAATCCAAGAGACCCAGTTCTTC. The J gene is TRBJ2-1, the V gene TRBV7-6; D is uncertain. The CDR3 is made up of 15 amino acids. The germline V gene encodes CDR1 SGHVS and CDR2 FNYEAQ. V was shortened by 5 bases and J by 13 bases, with 24 bases between the two germline ends.

Ten or more counts support this clonotype. V gene TRBV6-1 combines with J gene TRBJ1-1; unclear D gene. Trimming cost V 4 bases and J 0 bases, with 12 bases left between them. The CDR3 loop spans 15 amino acids. CDR1 MNHNS and CDR2 SASEGT come from the germline V gene. The CDR3: CASSVGSLMNTEAFF. The CDR3 DNA is TGTGCCAGCAGTGTGGGCAGCCTCATGAACACTGAAGCTTTCTTT.

In this sample, this clonotype turned up many times. This chain joins TRBV12-3 or TRBV12-4 and TRBJ2-1; no definite D call. Trimming cost V 3 bases and J 10 bases, with 16 bases left between them. This CDR3 has 14 residues. The CDR3 bases are TGTGCCAGCAGTTTCGGCATTAATGCCTACGAGCAGTTCTTC. Translation gives CASSFGINAYEQFF.

This clonotype is medium-sized within its sample. The rearrangement uses TRBV11-3 and TRBJ2-1, with 12 bases lining up with TRBD1. The CDR3 runs 15 residues. CDR1 is SGHNT, CDR2 YENEEA, per germline. J lost 7 bases, V lost 5 bases, and 6 bases had no gene match. CDR3 sequence (DNA): TGTGCCAGCAGCGCGGGACAGGGGGCGCAGAATGAGCAGTTCTTC. Protein: CASSAGQGAQNEQFF.

Ten or more counts support this clonotype. The chain joins TRBV6-1 to TRBJ2-5; 8 bases are a match to TRBD2. The DNA end favors TRBJ2-7, so the J call may be wrong. Germline-derived CDR1 and CDR2 are MNHNS and SASEGT. This CDR3 comprises 15 residues. The CDR3: CASRAIAGNNSEQYF. Written as DNA, the CDR3 is TGTGCCAGCAGAGCAATAGCGGGAAATAATTCCGAGCAGTACTTC.